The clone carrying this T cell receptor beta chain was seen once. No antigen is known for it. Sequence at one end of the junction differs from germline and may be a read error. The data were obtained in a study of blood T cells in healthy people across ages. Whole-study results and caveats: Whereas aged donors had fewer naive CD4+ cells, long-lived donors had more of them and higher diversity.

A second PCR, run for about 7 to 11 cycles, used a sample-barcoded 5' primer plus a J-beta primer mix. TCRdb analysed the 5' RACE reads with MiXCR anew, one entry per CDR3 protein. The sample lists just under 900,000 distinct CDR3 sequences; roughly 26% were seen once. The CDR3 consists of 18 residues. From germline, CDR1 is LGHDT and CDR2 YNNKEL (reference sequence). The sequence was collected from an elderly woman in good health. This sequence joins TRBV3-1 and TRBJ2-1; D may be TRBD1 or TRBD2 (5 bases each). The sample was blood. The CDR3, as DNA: TGTGCCGGCAGCCTGGCAGGGTCAGCCGGGACGCGGCACGGTGAGCAGTTCTTC. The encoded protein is CAGSLAGSAGTRHGEQFF.